These 27 T cell receptor beta chains share one sample of origin, sequenced in a study of PD-1 blockade in classical Hodgkin lymphoma. Described time point: cycle 4 day 1 (C4D1), after less than 7 weeks of nivolumab. There was relapse after autologous stem cell transplantation in every patient, and there was variation in brentuximab vedotin exposure. The table came from immunoSEQ multiplex PCR; TCRdb's copy has only in-frame clones and leaves some out. The sample contains over 70,000 clones, about nine tenths of which appear only once. The material sequenced was peripheral blood mononuclear cells (PBMCs), taken before the fourth cycle of nivolumab. These receptors were taken from a human donor with classical Hodgkin lymphoma.

In DNA form, the CDR3 reads TGCGCCAGCAGTCGGGGGCGGACACGTCCCCACTACGAGCAGTACTTC. As protein: CASSRGRTRPHYEQYF. V is TRBV23-1 and J is TRBJ2-7; possibly TRBD1 for D (6 bases). TRBV23-1 is treated as an ORF (open reading frame) with a function not yet certain. The ends were cut back, 4 bases at V and 3 bases at J, with 19 bases in the middle. The CDR3 spans 16 residues.

The gene calls are TRBV19 and TRBJ1-1; no firm D call. V lost 3 bases to trimming and J lost 4 bases, with 12 bases between them. CDR1 LNHDA and CDR2 SQIVND come from the germline V gene (reference sequence). The CDR3 runs to 14 residues. The CDR3 DNA follows: TGTGCCAGTAGTATCTGGCAGACCTCCACTGAAGCTTTCTTT. It yields the protein CASSIWQTSTEAFF. Variable domain in full (rest from reference TRBV19 and TRBJ1-1): DGGITQSPKYLFRKEGQNVTLSCEQNLNHDAMYWYRQDPGQGLRLIYYSQIVNDFQKGDIAEGYSVSREKKESFPLTVTSAQKNPTAFYLCASSIWQTSTEAFFGQGTRLTVV.

The chain has TRBV15 and TRBJ1-2; TRBD1 is a possible D gene (5 bases). The V end was cut by 1 base, the J end by 4 bases, with 16 bases between. The CDR3 is 16 amino acids. Per the germline V gene, CDR1 is LNHNV and CDR2 is YYDKDF (reference sequence). CDR3 loop: CATSRGILPGLYGYTF. The CDR3 coding sequence is TGTGCCACCAGCAGAGGTATCCTCCCAGGGCTCTATGGCTACACCTTC.

The chain carries TRBV28 and TRBJ1-5; 9 positions match TRBD1. Germline V gene data show CDR1 as MDHEN and CDR2 as SYDVKM. V trimming: 5 bases; J trimming: 2 bases; junction bases outside the gene matches: 4. The CDR3 has 15 amino acids. The CDR3 loop is CASSPDRGGNQPQHF. For the CDR3, the DNA is TGTGCCAGCAGTCCGGACAGGGGTGGCAATCAGCCCCAGCATTTT.

The chain employs TRBV25-1 and TRBJ1-1; D is ambiguous. V lost 0 bases and J lost 6, with 11 bases in between. In germline, CDR1 is MGHDK, CDR2 SYGVNS. The CDR3 sequence is 14 residues long. The CDR3 coding sequence is TGTGCCAGCAGTGAATATGGTGAGGTAGCTGAAGCTTTCTTT. Its translation is CASSEYGEVAEAFF.

The chain links TRBV2 to TRBJ2-7; D gene ambiguous. The CDR3 extends over 13 amino acids. V was shortened by 4 bases and J by 1 base, with 8 bases between the two germline ends. CDR1 SNHLY and CDR2 FYNNEI come from the germline V gene. CDR3 region: CASSGATSYEQYF. The CDR3 nucleotides are TGTGCCAGCAGTGGGGCCACTTCCTACGAGCAGTACTTC.

The chain couples TRBV7-4 to TRBJ2-7; 12 bases agree with TRBD2. CDR3 length equals 16 residues. The V gene's germline CDR1 is SGHVT and CDR2 SQSDAQ. V lost 5 bases and J lost 0; bases outside the gene matches: 5. The DNA of the CDR3 is TGTGCCAGCAGCCCGACTAGCGGGGGCAGCTCCTACGAGCAGTACTTC. It specifies CASSPTSGGSSYEQYF. Looking up the rest from reference TRBV7-4 and TRBJ2-7 gives the full variable domain: GAGVSQSPRYKVAKRGRDVALRCDSISGHVTLYWYRQTLGQGSEVLTYSQSDAQRDKSGRPSGRFSAERPERSVSTLKIQRTEQGDSAVYLCASSPTSGGSSYEQYFGPGTRLTVT.

The J gene is TRBJ1-1, the V gene TRBV5-1, with D possibly matching TRBD1 (6 bases). Germline CDR1 reads SGHRS; CDR2 reads YFSETQ. The CDR3 length is 16 residues. The V and J ends lost 4 bases and 1 base respectively, with 17 bases between them. Here the CDR3 reads CASSLRMAQGNTEAFF. The CDR3 coding sequence is TGCGCCAGCAGCCTACGTATGGCACAGGGGAACACTGAAGCTTTCTTT. Full variable domain (outside the CDR3, taken from reference TRBV5-1 and TRBJ1-1): KAGVTQTPRYLIKTRGQQVTLSCSPISGHRSVSWYQQTPGQGLQFLFEYFSETQRNKGNFPGRFSGRQFSNSRSEMNVSTLELGDSALYLCASSLRMAQGNTEAFFGQGTRLTVV.

The J gene is TRBJ1-2, the V gene TRBV30; a possible D gene is TRBD1 (6 bases). With 0 bases removed from V and 4 bases from J, the gap between germline ends came to 12 bases. Germline loops: CDR1 GTSNPN, CDR2 SVGIG (reference sequence). The CDR3 is 14 amino acids. The CDR3 DNA reads as TGTGCCTGGAGTGTAACACAGGGTCTCTATGGCTACACCTTC. It translates to CAWSVTQGLYGYTF.

J is TRBJ2-2 and V is TRBV30; D might be TRBD1 (7 bases). V dropped 3 bases and J dropped 2 bases, with 10 bases sitting between them. The germline CDR1 and CDR2 sequences are GTSNPN and SVGIG (reference sequence). The length of the CDR3 is 14 residues. DNA for the CDR3: TGTGCCTGGAGCAGGGGGACTAACACCGGGGAGCTGTTTTTT. Protein sequence: CAWSRGTNTGELFF.

V usage is TRBV15 and J usage is TRBJ1-1; 8 bases are a match to TRBD1. The CDR3 sequence is 15 residues long. The junction had 3 bases not matched to a gene; V was cut back by 3 bases and J by 0 bases. The germline CDR1 and CDR2 sequences are LNHNV and YYDKDF (reference sequence). CDR3 sequence (DNA): TGTGCCACCAGCAGGAACAGGGGGTTGAACACTGAAGCTTTCTTT. As protein: CATSRNRGLNTEAFF.

This clone has just one count. V and J are TRBV9 and TRBJ2-1; D perhaps matches TRBD1 (5 bases). V shed 0 bases and J shed 10 bases, with 11 bases lying between them. Germline CDR1 and CDR2: SGDLS and YYNGEE. CDR3 length: 13 amino acids. CDR3 in amino acids: CASSVVRVFEQFF. The CDR3 DNA sequence: TGTGCCAGCAGCGTAGTCAGGGTCTTCGAGCAGTTCTTC.

V gene TRBV6-6 combines with J gene TRBJ2-2; D is perhaps TRBD1 (5 bases). CDR1 MNHNY and CDR2 SVGAGI come from the germline V gene (reference sequence). V was cut by 4 bases and J by 6 bases, with 9 bases left in between. The CDR3 covers 13 residues. CDR3 in amino acids: CASSLGAAGELFF. As DNA, the CDR3 is TGTGCCAGCAGTTTAGGGGCCGCCGGGGAGCTGTTTTTT.

DNA of the CDR3: TGTGCCAGCAGCTTAGGGGGTGGAGCGGGGAACACTGAAGCTTTCTTT. Translated, it gives CASSLGGGAGNTEAFF. The chain links TRBV7-6 to TRBJ1-1, with D unresolved. V was pared by 1 base and J by 1 base, with 13 bases between. Germline values: CDR1 SGHVS, CDR2 FNYEAQ. The CDR3 has 16 amino acids.

The chain carries TRBV10-2 and TRBJ1-4; no definite D call. Germline V lookup: CDR1 WSHSY, CDR2 SAAADI. The CDR3 loop spans 13 amino acids. V was trimmed by 7 bases and J by 7 bases, leaving 13 bases between them. The CDR3 bases are TGCGCCAGCATTGGACCGTGGGGTGAAAAACTGTTTTTT. As protein: CASIGPWGEKLFF.

J is TRBJ2-5 and V is TRBV5-8; D unclear. Germline V gene sequence: CDR1 SGHTS, CDR2 YDEGEE. V lost 2 bases, J lost 3 bases, and 11 bases lay in between. The CDR3 contains 14 residues. CDR3 nucleotide sequence: TGTGCCAGCAGCTTTGAGTTGGTTGAAGAGACCCAGTACTTC. This codes for CASSFELVEETQYF.

The rearrangement uses TRBV11-1 and TRBJ1-1, with a tentative D call TRBD1 (6 bases). The V gene lost 5 bases and the J gene lost 1 base, with 14 bases spanning the gap. This CDR3 has 15 amino acids. CDR1 is SGHAT and CDR2 is FQDESV in the germline V gene (reference sequence). The CDR3 bases are TGTGCCAGCAGCCCGAGGGGGTGGGAGAACACTGAAGCTTTCTTT. Translated: CASSPRGWENTEAFF.

This clone appeared a single time. This sequence joins TRBV6-5 and TRBJ2-1; the D gene is possibly TRBD1 (5 bases). Trimming left V 3 bases short and J 7 bases short, with 10 bases between. This CDR3 is 13 amino acids long. Looked up from germline, CDR1 is MNHEY and CDR2 is SVGAGI. The CDR3 here is CASSYWGANEQFF. In DNA form, the CDR3 reads TGTGCCAGCAGTTATTGGGGCGCAAATGAGCAGTTCTTC.

The chain joins TRBV7-9 to TRBJ1-1, with 9 bases fitting TRBD1. The CDR3 totals 17 residues. The junction had 14 bases not matched to a gene; V was cut back by 4 bases and J by 5 bases. CDR1 is SEHNR, CDR2 FQNEAQ, per germline (reference sequence). The DNA of the CDR3 is TGTGCCAGCAGCTCAGCAAGCGCCGGGACAGGGTTTACTGAAGCTTTCTTT. This sequence encodes CASSSASAGTGFTEAFF.

V gene TRBV27 combines with J gene TRBJ2-7, with 7 bases lining up with TRBD1. J lost 4 bases, V lost 2 bases, and 5 bases had no gene match. CDR1 and CDR2 (germline): MNHEY, SMNVEV (reference sequence). The CDR3 runs to 14 residues. DNA of the CDR3: TGTGCCAGCAGTTTAACCTTACAGGGGTACGAGCAGTACTTC. This codes for CASSLTLQGYEQYF.

The chain is built from TRBV6-1 and TRBJ1-2, with D maybe TRBD1 (5 bases). The CDR3 consists of 12 residues. Trimming left V 3 bases short and J 7 bases short, with 9 bases between. Germline loops: CDR1 MNHNS, CDR2 SASEGT. As DNA, the CDR3 is TGTGCCAGCAGTGACAGGGTGGCTGGCTACACCTTC. Protein product: CASSDRVAGYTF.

V gene TRBV28 combines with J gene TRBJ1-5, with D hard to call. Trimming shortened V by 2 bases and J by 0 bases, and 11 bases separated the two germline ends. CDR1 is MDHEN, CDR2 SYDVKM, per germline. The CDR3 sequence is 16 residues long. CDR3 in DNA: TGTGCCAGCAGTTTAGAGGCGGGATATAGCAATCAGCCCCAGCATTTT. This sequence encodes CASSLEAGYSNQPQHF.

The chain joins TRBV29-1 to TRBJ1-5, with TRBD1 identical over 9 bases. Per germline, CDR1 SQVTM and CDR2 ANQGSEA. CDR3 length: 13 amino acids. Trimming at V came to 6 bases and at J to 1 base, leaving 1 base not matched to a gene. Here the CDR3 DNA reads TGCAGCGTGACAGGGGGGAGCAATCAGCCCCAGCATTTT. The encoded protein is CSVTGGSNQPQHF.

Only one count was recorded for this clone. This chain connects TRBV7-6 to TRBJ2-7; D ambiguous. V lost 0 bases to trimming and J lost 0 bases, with 9 bases between them. Germline V gene data show CDR1 as SGHVS and CDR2 as FNYEAQ. This CDR3 spans 15 amino acids. The CDR3 nucleotides are TGTGCCAGCAGCTTAGCGACGGCTAGCTCCTACGAGCAGTACTTC. Translated: CASSLATASSYEQYF.

J is TRBJ2-5 and V is TRBV5-1; D unclear. The CDR3 extends over 14 amino acids. Germline assignment: CDR1 SGHRS and CDR2 YFSETQ. Trimming took off 2 bases at V and 4 bases at J, with 12 bases between the two ends. In nucleotides, the CDR3 is TGCGCCAGCAGCTTCGGCAGCCTCTCAGAGACCCAGTACTTC. It translates to CASSFGSLSETQYF.

The rearrangement links TRBV27 to TRBJ1-6; D call uncertain. This CDR3 region has 15 residues. Deletions cut 7 bases from V and 9 bases from J, with 19 bases between. Germline CDR1 and CDR2: MNHEY and SMNVEV (reference sequence). The CDR3 sequence is CASTIRNAAASPLHF. The CDR3 DNA is TGTGCCAGCACTATTAGAAACGCGGCGGCTTCACCCCTCCACTTT.

V usage is TRBV4-2 and J usage is TRBJ2-1; 9 bases match TRBD1. The V segment lost 5 bases and the J segment 2 bases; nucleotides outside the gene matches: 4. This CDR3 region has 15 residues. Germline lookup yields CDR1 LGHNA and CDR2 YNFKEQ. CDR3 nucleotide sequence: TGTGCCAGCAGCTTGGGGACAGGGACCTACAATGAGCAGTTCTTC. It yields the protein CASSLGTGTYNEQFF.